These 16 T cell receptor beta chains were sequenced from one sample in a study of T cell changes during pregnancy in multiple sclerosis. Produced via immunoSEQ multiplex PCR; TCRdb's table is partial and in-frame only. The data hold tens of thousands of clones, with 75% to 90% observed a single time. Sequences were derived from CD4+ T cells from peripheral blood mononuclear cells, sampled in the first trimester of pregnancy. The receptors stem from a female donor in good health, enrolled as a control in a pregnancy study.

This clone was found once. This chain joins TRBV7-2 and TRBJ2-7, with 8 bases matching TRBD1. With 1 base clipped from V and 1 base from J, the junction kept 3 bases outside the gene matches. Germline V lookup: CDR1 SGHTA, CDR2 FQGNSA. The CDR3 is 15 amino acids. DNA of the CDR3: TGTGCCAGCAGCTTAGGGACAGGGAAATCCTACGAGCAGTACTTC. This encodes CASSLGTGKSYEQYF.

This rearrangement joins TRBV5-1 to TRBJ2-3; D perhaps matches TRBD2 (5 bases). Germline-derived CDR1 and CDR2 are SGHRS and YFSETQ. Trimming stripped 6 bases from V and 0 bases from J, with 11 bases between. The length of the CDR3 is 14 residues. This chain's CDR3 is CASMSGTSTDTQYF. For the CDR3, the DNA is TGCGCCAGCATGAGCGGAACTAGCACAGATACGCAGTATTTT.

The gene calls are TRBV5-1 and TRBJ1-2; 8 bases map to TRBD1. The CDR3 contains 15 residues. Looked up from germline, CDR1 is SGHRS and CDR2 is YFSETQ. V shed 7 bases and J 10 bases; nucleotides not matched to a gene: 18. CDR3 sequence reads: CASVVAPGTGLPYTF. The CDR3 bases are TGCGCCAGCGTTGTAGCCCCCGGGACAGGACTCCCCTACACCTTC.

For the CDR3, the DNA is TGTGCCTGGAGTGTACTGGGACTAGCGGGAGGGTATACAGATACGCAGTATTTT. It specifies CAWSVLGLAGGYTDTQYF. The chain carries TRBV30 and TRBJ2-3; TRBD2 matches at 16 bases. The CDR3 is made up of 18 amino acids. V was clipped by 0 bases and J by 3 bases; unmatched bases: 6. The germline gives CDR1 GTSNPN, CDR2 SVGIG (reference sequence).

This sequence joins TRBV30 and TRBJ2-7; 9 nucleotides align to TRBD1. Trimming took 2 bases from V and 3 from J; bases not matched to a gene: 11. The CDR3 is 16 amino acids. Germline CDR1 reads GTSNPN; CDR2 reads SVGIG (reference sequence). The CDR3 is CAWSRVRDRAGYEQYF. The DNA for the CDR3 is TGTGCCTGGAGTCGCGTTCGGGACAGGGCCGGCTACGAGCAGTACTTC.

The chain has TRBV29-1 and TRBJ1-3; 7 nucleotides match TRBD1. The CDR3 covers 13 residues. The germline V gene encodes CDR1 SQVTM and CDR2 ANQGSEA. The V and J ends lost 6 bases and 4 bases, in that order; junction bases with no gene match: 6. The CDR3 reads CSVHTGDGNTIYF. The DNA for the CDR3 is TGCAGCGTCCATACAGGGGACGGAAACACCATATATTTT.

The J gene is TRBJ2-7, the V gene TRBV6-1; maybe TRBD2 (6 bases). Germline-derived CDR1 and CDR2 are MNHNS and SASEGT. V lost 10 bases and J 0 bases, leaving 19 bases between the germline ends. CDR3 length: 15 amino acids. The CDR3 DNA follows: TGTGCCACAGGAGGGGTAGCCTTTAGCTCCTACGAGCAGTACTTC. This sequence encodes CATGGVAFSSYEQYF.

The chain has TRBV13 and TRBJ2-7; 12 nucleotides line up with TRBD1. The CDR3 has 15 amino acids. V shed 4 bases, J shed 5 bases, and the junction held 6 bases outside the gene matches. Per germline, CDR1 PRHDT and CDR2 FYEKMQ (reference sequence). This CDR3 reads CASSWGQGARNEQYF. The CDR3 DNA reads as TGTGCCAGCAGCTGGGGACAGGGGGCGCGAAACGAGCAGTACTTC.

The chain employs TRBV6-1 and TRBJ2-7, with TRBD2 identical over 9 bases. In germline, CDR1 is MNHNS, CDR2 SASEGT. CDR3 length: 19 amino acids. V trimming: 3 bases; J trimming: 1 base; junction bases outside the gene matches: 16. CDR3 nucleotides: TGTGCCAGCAGTGACCGGAGGAGAAGCGGGGGGTCTTATTCCTACGAGCAGTACTTC. Translating it yields CASSDRRRSGGSYSYEQYF.

The rearrangement links TRBV27 to TRBJ1-2, with TRBD1 matching over 10 bases. CDR3 length: 13 residues. Germline loops: CDR1 MNHEY, CDR2 SMNVEV (reference sequence). With 5 bases clipped from V and 4 bases from J, the junction kept 1 base outside the gene matches. CDR3 sequence: CASSRDRGYGYTF. In nucleotides, the CDR3 is TGTGCCAGCAGTCGGGACAGGGGCTATGGCTACACCTTC.

A single count supports this clone. V gene TRBV19 combines with J gene TRBJ2-5; D gene uncertain. This CDR3 region has 15 residues. Trimming took 2 bases from V and 1 from J, leaving 11 bases between them. From germline, CDR1 is LNHDA and CDR2 SQIVND (reference sequence). The CDR3 region is CASSIYSTSQETQYF. The DNA of the CDR3 is TGTGCCAGTAGTATATACTCTACCTCCCAAGAGACCCAGTACTTC.

The chain employs TRBV30 and TRBJ1-2; no reliable D call. Germline-derived CDR1 and CDR2 are GTSNPN and SVGIG (reference sequence). The ends were cut back, 0 bases at V and 10 bases at J, with 15 bases in the middle. The CDR3 has 13 residues. This chain's CDR3 is CAWSVEEAGDYTF. CDR3 nucleotides: TGTGCCTGGAGTGTAGAGGAGGCTGGAGACTACACCTTC.

This rearrangement joins TRBV7-8 to TRBJ2-5; 7 positions match TRBD2. V gave up 2 bases and J gave up 5 bases; unmatched junction bases: 11. The CDR3 spans 16 residues. Germline V gives CDR1 SGHVS, CDR2 FQNEAQ. The CDR3 loop is CASSLRPSGNLETQYF. The DNA of the CDR3 is TGTGCCAGCAGCTTACGCCCGAGCGGGAATTTGGAGACCCAGTACTTC.

The rearrangement uses TRBV4-3 and TRBJ1-1; D may be TRBD1 (5 bases). V was cut by 0 bases and J by 4 bases, with 9 bases left in between. Germline lookup yields CDR1 LGHNA and CDR2 YSLEER. This CDR3 comprises 14 residues. The CDR3 nucleotides are TGCGCCAGCAGCCAAGATAGGAGGGGCACTGAAGCTTTCTTT. The encoded protein is CASSQDRRGTEAFF.

The chain has TRBV10-1 and TRBJ2-3, with 12 positions matching TRBD2. CDR3 length equals 17 residues. With 2 bases clipped from V and 3 bases from J, the junction kept 6 bases outside the gene matches. Germline V gene lookup returns CDR1 WNHNN and CDR2 SYGVQD (reference sequence). CDR3 protein: CASSEGTSGPLTDTQYF. As DNA, the CDR3 is TGCGCCAGCAGTGAGGGGACTAGCGGGCCCCTAACAGATACGCAGTATTTT.

The chain recombines TRBV12-5 with TRBJ2-1; D perhaps matches TRBD2 (6 bases). Germline V lookup: CDR1 LGHNT, CDR2 FRNRAP. V lost 3 bases and J lost 2, with 14 bases in between. The CDR3 sequence is 16 residues long. The CDR3 sequence: CASGFQGGVTYNEQFF. CDR3 coding DNA: TGTGCTAGTGGTTTTCAGGGAGGAGTAACCTACAATGAGCAGTTCTTC. Complete variable domain (other parts from reference TRBV12-5 and TRBJ2-1): DARVTQTPRHKVTEMGQEVTMRCQPILGHNTVFWYRQTMMQGLELLAYFRNRAPLDDSGMPKDRFSAEMPDATLATLKIQPSEPRDSAVYFCASGFQGGVTYNEQFFGPGTRLTVL.